This T cell receptor (beta chain) was sequenced in a study of blood T cell repertoires in COVID-19. This CDR3 comprises 14 residues. The ends lost 7 bases at V and 3 bases at J; junction bases unmatched: 11. Germline CDR1 reads SQVTM; CDR2 reads ANQGSEA. Only in-frame clones appear in the TCRdb table, and some are missing; sequencing was by immunoSEQ multiplex PCR. The sample consists of about 400,000 clones, nearly 90% of them appearing once. Sequences were obtained from PBMCs or T cells enriched from blood (not recorded which). The receptor was derived from a woman under 30 with acute COVID-19. The chain joins TRBV29-1 to TRBJ1-1, with 7 bases fitting TRBD1. The CDR3 here is CSALTPTGHTEAFF. Written as DNA, the CDR3 is TGCAGCGCCCTAACGCCGACAGGGCACACTGAAGCTTTCTTT.